This T cell receptor (beta chain) stems from a study of CD8+ T cells in alopecia areata. Broader study findings: TCR sharing was clearer in mice than between patients, perhaps partly owing to patient HLA diversity.

It was from PBMCs that CD4+ and CD8+ T cells were sorted. In regard to this clone: Its specificity is unknown.

Sequencing used cDNA as its template, made by extracting RNA and reverse transcribing it. Here immunoSEQ multiplex PCR was the method, and the copy in TCRdb shows in-frame clones only, minus some. The data show under 150,000 clones, roughly 60% seen once. This TCR was recovered from a human donor in good health. Sequencing was performed on CD8+ T cells sorted from blood.

The DNA for the CDR3 is TGCGCCAGCAGCCAAGTGGCTAGCGGATCCTTAAAAGGGGACAATGAGCAGTTCTTC. It codes for CASSQVASGSLKGDNEQFF. The genes are TRBV4-1 and TRBJ2-1, with TRBD2 matching 7 bases. The trim removed 1 base at V and 5 bases at J, leaving 17 bases unmatched. Germline loops: CDR1 MGHRA, CDR2 YSYEKL. CDR3 size: 19 residues.